The 11 T cell receptor beta chains listed next were all sequenced from one sample in a study of cytomegalovirus exposure and HLA in healthy donors. PCR employed 60 Vbeta and 13 Jbeta primers. The data were produced by immunoSEQ multiplex PCR, yet TCRdb's version contains in-frame clones alone and is incomplete. This sample has approximately 50,000 clones, with about 50% found just once. Source material: PBMCs. The receptor source for this set is a human donor in good health.

This sequence joins TRBV7-3 and TRBJ2-5; the match to TRBD2 covers 9 bases. The DNA end favors TRBJ2-7, so the J call may be wrong. In germline, CDR1 is SGHTA, CDR2 FQGTGA. The CDR3 has 17 residues. CDR3 sequence: CASSLAGSSGGTYEQYF. The CDR3, as DNA: TGTGCCAGCAGCTTAGCTGGTAGTAGCGGGGGAACCTACGAGCAGTACTTC.

The chain uses TRBV9 and TRBJ2-5, with TRBD2 identical over 8 bases. The CDR3 totals 16 residues. Germline loops: CDR1 SGDLS, CDR2 YYNGEE. With 3 bases clipped from V and 5 bases from J, the junction kept 12 bases outside the gene matches. The CDR3 region is CASSAAPGGQGETQYF. The DNA for the CDR3 is TGTGCCAGCAGCGCCGCCCCGGGGGGGCAAGGGGAGACCCAGTACTTC.

The rearrangement links TRBV27 to TRBJ2-7, with unresolved D. Germline CDR1 MNHEY, CDR2 SMNVEV (reference sequence). The CDR3 consists of 16 residues. The V and J ends lost 0 bases and 0 bases respectively, with 12 bases between them. The CDR3, as DNA: TGTGCCAGCAGTTTATCGTGGCAGGCCGTCTCCTACGAGCAGTACTTC. This sequence encodes CASSLSWQAVSYEQYF.

The sample holds one count of this clone. This chain uses TRBV5-1 with TRBJ2-1; 8 nucleotides align to TRBD1. This CDR3 region has 13 residues. Germline CDR1 is SGHRS and CDR2 is YFSETQ. With 4 bases clipped from V and 16 bases from J, the junction kept 13 bases outside the gene matches. In DNA, the CDR3 is TGCGCCAGCAGCATCGAAGTAAGGACAGGGACTTTCTTC. Amino acids: CASSIEVRTGTFF. Full variable domain (missing parts from reference TRBV5-1 and TRBJ2-1): KAGVTQTPRYLIKTRGQQVTLSCSPISGHRSVSWYQQTPGQGLQFLFEYFSETQRNKGNFPGRFSGRQFSNSRSEMNVSTLELGDSALYLCASSIEVRTGTFFGPGTRLTVL.

V usage is TRBV7-8 and J usage is TRBJ2-5, with TRBD2 matching over 11 bases. This CDR3 spans 16 amino acids. Germline CDR1 and CDR2: SGHVS and FQNEAQ. The trim removed 5 bases at V and 6 bases at J, leaving 11 bases unmatched. CDR3 DNA sequence: TGTGCCAGCAGCCCCACCCTAGCGGGGGGCTTGAAGACCCAGTACTTC. This sequence encodes CASSPTLAGGLKTQYF. The entire variable domain, with the rest obtained from reference TRBV7-8 and TRBJ2-5, is as follows: GAGVSQSPRYKVAKRGQDVALRCDPISGHVSLFWYQQALGQGPEFLTYFQNEAQLDKSGLPSDRFFAERPEGSVSTLKIQRTQQEDSAVYLCASSPTLAGGLKTQYFGPGTRLLVL.

V gene TRBV15 combines with J gene TRBJ1-3; D gene ambiguous. V lost 0 bases to trimming and J lost 0 bases, with 6 bases between them. Germline assignment: CDR1 LNHNV and CDR2 YYDKDF (reference sequence). The CDR3 totals 15 residues. This CDR3 reads CATSRDTVSGNTIYF. CDR3 nucleotide sequence: TGTGCCACCAGCAGAGATACAGTCTCTGGAAACACCATATATTTT.

The V gene is TRBV27, the J gene TRBJ1-1; D remains ambiguous. The CDR3 totals 17 residues. V was trimmed by 1 base and J by 5 bases, leaving 20 bases between them. CDR1 MNHEY and CDR2 SMNVEV come from the germline V gene (reference sequence). This CDR3 reads CASSLFGAEVRRTEAFF. Written as DNA, the CDR3 is TGTGCCAGCAGTTTATTCGGTGCGGAGGTCCGGAGAACTGAAGCTTTCTTT.

The gene calls are TRBV5-5 and TRBJ2-2; TRBD1 aligns across 7 bases. V was clipped by 6 bases and J by 2 bases; unmatched bases: 7. Germline V gene lookup returns CDR1 SGHKS and CDR2 YYEKEE (reference sequence). The CDR3 consists of 15 residues. The CDR3 bases are TGTGCCAGCACCCAGGACAGGAGAAACACCGGGGAGCTGTTTTTT. Translating it yields CASTQDRRNTGELFF.

This clone appeared a few times. The rearrangement uses TRBV4-2 and TRBJ1-1; tentative D call: TRBD1 (6 bases). V lost 1 base, J lost 1 base, and 10 bases lay in between. From germline, CDR1 is LGHNA and CDR2 YNFKEQ. The CDR3 runs to 15 residues. CDR3 sequence reads: CASSQAGQSNTEAFF. The CDR3 bases are TGTGCCAGCAGCCAAGCCGGACAGTCGAACACTGAAGCTTTCTTT.

The chain carries TRBV9 and TRBJ1-1, with D maybe TRBD1 (5 bases). Trimming left V 6 bases short and J 0 bases short, with 12 bases between. Germline V gives CDR1 SGDLS, CDR2 YYNGEE. This CDR3 contains 14 residues. The CDR3 nucleotides are TGTGCCAGCACCACGGACATTCTGAACACTGAAGCTTTCTTT. Translating it yields CASTTDILNTEAFF.

The V and J genes are TRBV10-2 and TRBJ1-1, with TRBD1 matching 10 bases. The CDR3 is made up of 13 amino acids. Looked up from germline, CDR1 is WSHSY and CDR2 is SAAADI. V gave up 8 bases and J gave up 1 base; unmatched junction bases: 1. Here the CDR3 reads CASRTGGNTEAFF. CDR3 in DNA: TGCGCCAGCCGGACAGGGGGGAACACTGAAGCTTTCTTT.